This T cell receptor beta chain emerged from a study of post-analysis software for immune sequencing data. Notes on the study in general: Controls had lower frequencies than patients of 4 or 5 TRBV segments, which included TRBV5-6, TRBV5-1 and TRBV20-1.

Unique molecular identifiers tagged the TCR beta cDNA libraries. TCRdb reprocessed the PCR reads with MiXCR, giving one entry per CDR3 protein. Among approximately 730,000 distinct CDR3 sequences listed, about 32% were seen once. The V gene's germline CDR1 is MNHNY and CDR2 SVGAGI (reference sequence). The CDR3 is 15 residues long. Trimming stripped 6 bases from V and 4 bases from J, with 17 bases between. This clonotype was counted only a few times. What it binds is unknown. The sequencing input was blood. This TCR was sampled from a girl between 10 and 17 years old with multiple sclerosis. V usage is TRBV6-6 and J usage is TRBJ2-3, with D possibly being TRBD1 or TRBD2 (5 bases each). CDR3 region: CASRVVQGPPDTQYF. CDR3 nucleotide sequence: TGTGCCAGCAGGGTGGTGCAGGGACCCCCAGATACGCAGTATTTT.